This T cell receptor beta chain emerged from a study of a mutant IDH1 vaccine in newly diagnosed glioma. Described time point: week 11, during vaccination. Every single dose of the vaccine, 300 ug of mutant IDH1 20-mer peptide, came with topical imiquimod. Clones were sequenced by immunoSEQ multiplex PCR, and TCRdb holds only the in-frame ones, with some missing. The sample has 30,000 to 40,000 clones, over 80% seen once. As regards this clone: No antigen is known for it.

V lost 8 bases and J lost 2, with 14 bases in between. CDR1 MGHDK and CDR2 SYGVNS come from the germline V gene. CDR3 length equals 14 residues. The starting material was PBMCs, obtained from a glioma patient whose treatment included an IDH1 peptide vaccine. V and J are TRBV25-1 and TRBJ2-3, with D possibly matching TRBD2 (5 bases). This receptor was identified in a man between 35 and 55 years old with glioma. The CDR3 sequence: CASGSEGFTDTQYF. CDR3 DNA: TGTGCCAGCGGTTCTGAGGGATTCACAGATACGCAGTATTTT. Full variable domain (missing parts from reference TRBV25-1 and TRBJ2-3): EADIYQTPRYLVIGTGKKITLECSQTMGHDKMYWYQQDPGMELHLIHYSYGVNSTEKGDLSSESTVSRIRTEHFPLTLESARPSHTSQYLCASGSEGFTDTQYFGPGTRLTVL.